The 23 T cell receptor beta chains reported below all come from one sample, sequenced in a study of T-cell reconstitution after alpha-beta-depleted transplantation in children. The TCRbeta library was prepared with unique molecular identifiers. From the PCR reads, TCRdb called clonotypes with MiXCR, one entry per CDR3 protein. The sample has roughly 790,000 distinct CDR3 sequences, 16% seen once. The sample was PBMCs, mostly from graft donor cells, taken 360 days after TCRalphabeta/CD19-depleted stem cell transplant. All receptors come from a male patient aged 10-17 years who had a stem cell transplant for acute lymphoblastic leukemia, so the T cells may come from the graft donor.

In this sample, this clonotype turned up a few times. J is TRBJ1-3 and V is TRBV20-1; possibly TRBD1 for D (5 bases). This CDR3 contains 17 residues. Germline lookup yields CDR1 DFQATT and CDR2 SNEGSKA (reference sequence). V was shortened by 2 bases and J by 0 bases, with 17 bases between the two germline ends. CDR3 loop: CSARPRGGLGSGNTIYF. CDR3 DNA sequence: TGCAGTGCTAGACCTCGTGGGGGTCTCGGCTCTGGAAACACCATATATTTT.

In its sample, this clonotype was seen a few times. V gene TRBV4-1 combines with J gene TRBJ2-7, with D perhaps given as TRBD1 or TRBD2 (5 bases each). This CDR3 spans 15 amino acids. Trimming removed 2 bases from V and 4 bases from J, with 15 bases in between. The germline CDR1 and CDR2 sequences are MGHRA and YSYEKL. The CDR3 loop reads CASSQRGPRLYEQYF. The CDR3 DNA reads TGCGCCAGCAGCCAACGGGGCCCAAGGCTATACGAGCAGTACTTC.

The chain couples TRBV7-2 to TRBJ2-7; D uncertain. The CDR3 length is 13 residues. Between the trimmed V and J ends, which lost 0 bases and 2 bases, there was a span of 5 bases. Per the germline V gene, CDR1 is SGHTA and CDR2 is FQGNSA. In DNA form, the CDR3 reads TGTGCCAGCAGCTTAGCCCATACCTACGAGCAGTACTTC. Protein: CASSLAHTYEQYF.

The CDR3 loop reads CASSPYRGLDGYTF. In DNA, the CDR3 is TGTGCCAGCTCACCCTACAGGGGGCTGGATGGCTACACCTTC. This sequence joins TRBV18 and TRBJ1-2; TRBD1 matches at 9 bases. J lost 6 bases, V lost 3 bases, and 5 bases had no gene match. CDR1 is KGHSH and CDR2 is LQKENI in the germline V gene. The CDR3 covers 14 residues. Drawing the rest from reference TRBV18 and TRBJ1-2, the complete variable domain is NAGVMQNPRHLVRRRGQEARLRCSPMKGHSHVYWYRQLPEEGLKFMVYLQKENIIDESGMPKERFSAEFPKEGPSILRIQQVVRGDSAAYFCASSPYRGLDGYTFGSGTRLTVV.

This clonotype was detected once. The gene calls are TRBV29-1 and TRBJ2-1, with 8 bases aligning to TRBD2. Germline lookup yields CDR1 SQVTM and CDR2 ANQGSEA. CDR3 size: 16 residues. The ends lost 0 bases at V and 7 bases at J; junction bases unmatched: 11. DNA of the CDR3: TGCAGCGTTGAAGATCAACGGGAGGGCCGGAAGAATGAGCAGTTCTTC. Residues: CSVEDQREGRKNEQFF.

This clonotype was seen only a few times. The V call is TRBV4-1, the J call TRBJ2-5; D gene uncertain. Germline loops: CDR1 MGHRA, CDR2 YSYEKL. The CDR3 is 13 amino acids. Trimming stripped 4 bases from V and 4 bases from J, with 10 bases between. This CDR3 reads CASSLTVPETQYF. The DNA of the CDR3 is TGCGCCAGCAGCCTCACAGTTCCAGAGACCCAGTACTTC.

J is TRBJ2-3 and V is TRBV10-1, with D perhaps assigned TRBD1 or TRBD2 (5 bases each). CDR1 and CDR2 (germline): WNHNN, SYGVQD (reference sequence). The CDR3 consists of 17 residues. Trimming removed 0 bases from V and 0 bases from J, with 13 bases in between. Here the CDR3 DNA reads TGCGCCAGCAGTGAGTCTGGGTGGGGGACCAGCACAGATACGCAGTATTTT. Its translation: CASSESGWGTSTDTQYF.

This sequence joins TRBV6-5 and TRBJ1-2, with D uncertain. Trimming stripped 1 base from V and 2 bases from J, with 14 bases between. CDR1 is MNHEY, CDR2 SVGAGI, per germline. The CDR3 is 16 amino acids. In DNA form, the CDR3 reads TGTGCCAGCAGTTACTGGTCGACCCGTGGGAACTATGGCTACACCTTC. This translates into CASSYWSTRGNYGYTF.

This clonotype was seen at least ten times. This chain links TRBV10-3 with TRBJ1-2; D perhaps matches TRBD1 (6 bases). Germline assignment: CDR1 ENHRY and CDR2 SYGVKD. Deletions cut 7 bases from V and 5 bases from J, with 14 bases between. The CDR3 runs to 13 residues. CDR3 region: CAITEGRGYGYTF. The CDR3 nucleotides read TGTGCCATCACCGAAGGCAGGGGATATGGCTACACCTTC.

The chain uses TRBV5-4 and TRBJ2-3; 13 bases match TRBD2. The germline V gene has CDR1 SGHNT and CDR2 YYREEE (reference sequence). This CDR3 comprises 19 residues. V shed 0 bases, J shed 5 bases, and the junction held 12 bases outside the gene matches. This CDR3 is CASSLATGTSGIIVDTQYF. In DNA form, the CDR3 reads TGTGCCAGCAGCTTGGCTACCGGGACTAGCGGGATCATTGTAGATACGCAGTATTTT.

V and J are TRBV5-1 and TRBJ2-1; D could derive from TRBD1 or TRBD2 (5 bases each). The germline V gene encodes CDR1 SGHRS and CDR2 YFSETQ. V lost 3 bases and J 5 bases, leaving 9 bases between the germline ends. The CDR3 spans 13 residues. The CDR3 DNA reads as TGCGCCAGCAGCTGGGGGAAAAACAATGAGCAGTTCTTC. This gives the protein CASSWGKNNEQFF.

This clonotype occurred a few times. The chain couples TRBV18 to TRBJ2-7; no clear D. Trimming took 2 bases from V and 7 from J, leaving 9 bases between them. The CDR3 contains 12 residues. CDR1 and CDR2 (germline): KGHSH, LQKENI. In nucleotides, the CDR3 is TGTGCCAGCTCACCAAACGTCGGGGAGCAGTACTTC. It yields the protein CASSPNVGEQYF.

The chain combines TRBV7-3 with TRBJ2-5; D is ambiguous. The CDR3 has 15 residues. V was shortened by 3 bases and J by 5 bases, with 16 bases between the two germline ends. Germline lookup yields CDR1 SGHTA and CDR2 FQGTGA. The CDR3 loop reads CASSFGGGLSETQYF. As DNA, the CDR3 is TGTGCCAGCAGCTTTGGTGGCGGTCTGTCGGAGACCCAGTACTTC.

The chain uses TRBV5-5 and TRBJ2-7; the D call may be TRBD1 or TRBD2 (5 bases each). V shed 0 bases and J shed 2 bases, with 15 bases lying between them. The CDR3 extends over 16 amino acids. Germline V lookup: CDR1 SGHKS, CDR2 YYEKEE (reference sequence). The CDR3 sequence is CASSLDAGTVTYEQYF. The CDR3 DNA is TGTGCCAGCAGCTTGGATGCCGGGACGGTGACCTACGAGCAGTACTTC.

This clonotype appeared a single time. Here the CDR3 reads CASTETARYNEQFF. In nucleotides, the CDR3 is TGTGCCAGTACGGAGACAGCCCGCTACAATGAGCAGTTCTTC. V and J are TRBV19 and TRBJ2-1, with D possibly being TRBD1 (5 bases). The CDR3 has 14 residues. Germline lookup yields CDR1 LNHDA and CDR2 SQIVND (reference sequence). V was trimmed by 7 bases and J by 3 bases, leaving 13 bases between them. The variable domain in full, with the rest retrieved from reference TRBV19 and TRBJ2-1, is DGGITQSPKYLFRKEGQNVTLSCEQNLNHDAMYWYRQDPGQGLRLIYYSQIVNDFQKGDIAEGYSVSREKKESFPLTVTSAQKNPTAFYLCASTETARYNEQFFGPGTRLTVL.

The CDR3 is CASSPVFPLAGHTGELFF. DNA of the CDR3: TGTGCCAGCAGCCCCGTTTTCCCCCTAGCGGGACACACCGGGGAGCTGTTTTTT. This sequence joins TRBV11-1 and TRBJ2-2, with TRBD2 identical over 9 bases. The CDR3 covers 18 residues. The V gene's germline CDR1 is SGHAT and CDR2 FQDESV (reference sequence). The V and J ends lost 5 bases and 3 bases, in that order; junction bases with no gene match: 13.

This clonotype was recorded a few times. This rearrangement joins TRBV30 to TRBJ2-1; 8 bases are a match to TRBD1. This CDR3 spans 14 amino acids. CDR1 is GTSNPN and CDR2 is SVGIG in the germline V gene (reference sequence). Trimming removed 8 bases from V and 6 bases from J; junction bases left unmatched: 12. CDR3 bases: TGTGCCGCATCGACAGGGGCTAGAGGCAATGAGCAGTTCTTC. Its protein product is CAASTGARGNEQFF. The whole variable domain, filled in from reference TRBV30 and TRBJ2-1, reads SQTIHQWPATLVQPVGSPLSLECTVEGTSNPNLYWYRQAAGRGLQLLFYSVGIGQISSEVPQNLSASRPQDRQFILSSKKLLLSDSGFYLCAASTGARGNEQFFGPGTRLTVL.

The V call is TRBV29-1, the J call TRBJ2-7; 11 bases line up with TRBD1. Germline V gene lookup returns CDR1 SQVTM and CDR2 ANQGSEA. CDR3 length: 15 residues. V shed 7 bases and J 1 base; nucleotides not matched to a gene: 9. This chain's CDR3 is CSGASGTGGSYEQYF. Here the CDR3 DNA reads TGCAGCGGAGCATCCGGGACAGGGGGATCCTACGAGCAGTACTTC.

This clonotype was observed many times. This sequence joins TRBV10-3 and TRBJ1-6; TRBD1 aligns across 9 bases. The germline gives CDR1 ENHRY, CDR2 SYGVKD. After removal of 4 bases from V and 7 bases from J, the junction contained 2 bases not matched to a gene. The CDR3 loop spans 14 amino acids. The CDR3 DNA sequence: TGTGCCATCAGTGGTGGACAGGGGAATTCACCCCTCCACTTT. Translated: CAISGGQGNSPLHF.

The table lists this clonotype with a few counts. This chain joins TRBV12-5 and TRBJ2-2; 7 nucleotides line up with TRBD1. From germline, CDR1 is LGHNT and CDR2 FRNRAP. CDR3 length equals 16 residues. With V trimmed by 6 bases and J by 3 bases, 10 bases remained unmatched. This chain's CDR3 is CASGRARGGHTGELFF. The CDR3, as DNA: TGTGCTAGTGGCCGGGCCCGAGGGGGCCACACCGGGGAGCTGTTTTTT.

In this sample, this clonotype turned up a few times. The V call is TRBV29-1, the J call TRBJ2-3; 8 bases fit TRBD2. The CDR3 length is 13 residues. Germline V CDR1 and CDR2: SQVTM, ANQGSEA. The V segment lost 8 bases and the J segment 0 bases; nucleotides outside the gene matches: 4. CDR3 loop: CSSGGASTDTQYF. The DNA for the CDR3 is TGCAGCTCGGGAGGGGCTAGCACAGATACGCAGTATTTT.

A few counts support this clonotype. J is TRBJ1-2 and V is TRBV25-1, with 7 bases lining up with TRBD1. CDR1 MGHDK and CDR2 SYGVNS come from the germline V gene. The J segment lost 14 bases and the V segment lost 3 bases, leaving 6 bases of the junction unmatched. The CDR3 runs 11 residues. Here the CDR3 reads CASSDWTGLTF. The CDR3, as DNA: TGTGCCAGCAGTGATTGGACAGGCTTAACCTTC.

The sample holds a few counts of this clonotype. V gene TRBV7-9 combines with J gene TRBJ2-1; D perhaps matches TRBD2 (6 bases). Germline-derived CDR1 and CDR2 are SEHNR and FQNEAQ (reference sequence). This CDR3 is 13 amino acids long. V shed 0 bases and J shed 9 bases, with 9 bases lying between them. CDR3 bases: TGTGCCAGCAGCTTAGCAGCGGGTTCTGAGCAGTTCTTC. It translates to CASSLAAGSEQFF.